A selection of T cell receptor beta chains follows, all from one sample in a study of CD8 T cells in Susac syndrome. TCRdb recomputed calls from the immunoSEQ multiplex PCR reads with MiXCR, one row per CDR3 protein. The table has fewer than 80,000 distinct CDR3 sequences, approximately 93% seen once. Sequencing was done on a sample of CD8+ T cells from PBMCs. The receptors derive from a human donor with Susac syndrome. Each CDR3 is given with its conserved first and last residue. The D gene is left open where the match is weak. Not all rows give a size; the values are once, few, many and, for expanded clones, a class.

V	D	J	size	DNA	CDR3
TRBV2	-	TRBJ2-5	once	TGTGCCAGCAGTGATTATACCCGGTACCAAGAGACCCAGTACTTC	CASSDYTRYQETQYF
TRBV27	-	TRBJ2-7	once	TGTGCCAGCAGTCGCGGCGGTGGGTTAGAGCAGTACTTC	CASSRGGGLEQYF
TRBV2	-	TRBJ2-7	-	TGTGCCAGCAGCCCTGGGTCCTACGAGCAGTACTTC	CASSPGSYEQYF
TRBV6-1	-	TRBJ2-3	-	TGTGCCAGCAGTGGGAGGGAGAGGAGCACAGATACGCAGTATTTT	CASSGRERSTDTQYF
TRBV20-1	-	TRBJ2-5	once	TGCAGTGCTAGAGATCACATGGAGGGTGGCGAGACCCAGTACTTC	CSARDHMEGGETQYF
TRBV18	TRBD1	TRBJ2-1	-	TGTGCCAGCTCAGACAGGGACGGGACCTACAATGAGCAGTTCTTC	CASSDRDGTYNEQFF
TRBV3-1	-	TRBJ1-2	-	TGTGCCAGCAGCCAAGATTACCAGTCCCCCCTTGGCTACACCTTC	CASSQDYQSPLGYTF
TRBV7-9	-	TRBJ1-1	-	TGTGCCAGCAGCCCCCAGAACACTGAAGCTTTCTTT	CASSPQNTEAFF
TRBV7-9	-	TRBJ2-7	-	TGTGCCAGCAGCCCAGACTACCAGCACTACGAGCAGTACTTC	CASSPDYQHYEQYF
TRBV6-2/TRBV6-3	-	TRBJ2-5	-	TGTGCCAGCAGCCTACCCAGAGGGGAGACCCAGTACTTC	CASSLPRGETQYF
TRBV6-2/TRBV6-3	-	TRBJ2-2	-	TGTGCCACCGGAATTGGGTTCACCGGGGAGCTGTTTTTT	CATGIGFTGELFF
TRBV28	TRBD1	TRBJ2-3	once	TGTGCCAGCAGTTCCCCGACAGGGACAACCAGCACAGATACGCAGTATTTT	CASSSPTGTTSTDTQYF
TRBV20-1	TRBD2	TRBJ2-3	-	TGCAGTGCCACGACCTGGACTAGCGGGGGGCTGGATGGCACAGATACGCAGTATTTT	CSATTWTSGGLDGTDTQYF
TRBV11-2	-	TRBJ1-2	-	TGTGCCAGCAGGGACACAGCTAACTATGGCTACACCTTC	CASRDTANYGYTF
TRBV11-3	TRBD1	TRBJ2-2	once	TGTGCCAGCAGCGCCTACGGTTCAGGGGGAACCGGGGAGCTGTTTTTT	CASSAYGSGGTGELFF
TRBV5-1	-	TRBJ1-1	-	TGCGCCAGCAGCCACAAGGAGATGAACACTGAAGCTTTCTTT	CASSHKEMNTEAFF
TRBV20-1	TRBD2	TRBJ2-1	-	TGCAGTGCTAGAGATCGACTAGCGGTTTACAATGAGCAGTTCTTC	CSARDRLAVYNEQFF
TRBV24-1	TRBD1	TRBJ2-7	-	TGTGCCACCCCCGGGACAGGGGACTACGAGCAGTACTTC	CATPGTGDYEQYF
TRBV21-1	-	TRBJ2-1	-	TGTGCCAGCAGCAAAGACCGGTCTCTAGCGGGGGGCCTCAATGAGCAGTTCTTC	CASSKDRSLAGGLNEQFF
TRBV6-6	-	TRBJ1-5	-	TGTGCCAGCAGTTACGAAGAGTCGAGAATTCAGCCCCAGCATTTT	CASSYEESRIQPQHF
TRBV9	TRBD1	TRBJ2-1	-	TGTGCCAGCAGCCGGGACAGGGCTTACAATGAGCAGTTCTTC	CASSRDRAYNEQFF
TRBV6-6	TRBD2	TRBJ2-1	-	TGTGCCAGTTACCCCGGGACTAGCGGGTACAATGAGCAGTTCTTC	CASYPGTSGYNEQFF
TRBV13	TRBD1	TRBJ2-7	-	TGTGCCAGCAGCCGATTAGGGACAGGGATCTACGAGCAGTACTTC	CASSRLGTGIYEQYF
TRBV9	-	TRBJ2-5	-	TGTGCCAGCAGCGCCCGGGACTTCGAGCAGACCCAGTACTTC	CASSARDFEQTQYF
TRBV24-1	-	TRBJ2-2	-	TGTGCCACCCTCTCCACAGACACCGGGGAGCTGTTTTTT	CATLSTDTGELFF
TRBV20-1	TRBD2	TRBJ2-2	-	TGCAGTGCTAGAGATAGCGGGGGGGATGGCGGGGAGCTGTTTTTT	CSARDSGGDGGELFF
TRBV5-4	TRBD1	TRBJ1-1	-	TGTGCCAGCAGCCCCGACAGGGGGATGAACACTGAAGCTTTCTTT	CASSPDRGMNTEAFF
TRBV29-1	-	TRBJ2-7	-	TGCAGCGTTGAAGGGGGCAGGTACGAGCAGTACTTC	CSVEGGRYEQYF
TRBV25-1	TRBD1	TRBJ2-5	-	TGTGCCAGCAGTGCTCCGGGACAGGGATTTAAAGAGACCCAGTACTTC	CASSAPGQGFKETQYF
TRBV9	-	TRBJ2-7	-	TGTGCCAGCAGCCCGGGACGCAGCGCCTACGAGCAGTACTTC	CASSPGRSAYEQYF
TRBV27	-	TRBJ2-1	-	TGTGCCAGCAGTGGTCTACCGAGATTTCAGGCGAATGAGCAGTTCTTC	CASSGLPRFQANEQFF
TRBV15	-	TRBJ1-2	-	TGTGCCACCAGCACGGGGGTTAACTATGGCTACACCTTC	CATSTGVNYGYTF
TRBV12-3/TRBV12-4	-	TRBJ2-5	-	TGTGCCAGCAGCCGGCTGTGGGGCCAAGAGACCCAGTACTTC	CASSRLWGQETQYF
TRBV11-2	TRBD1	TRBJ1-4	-	TGTGCCAGCAGCTCCAGGCAGGGGGTAGATGATGAAAAACTGTTTTTT	CASSSRQGVDDEKLFF
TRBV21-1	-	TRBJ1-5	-	TGTGCCAGCAGCATAGAACATAGCAATCAGCCCCAGCATTTT	CASSIEHSNQPQHF
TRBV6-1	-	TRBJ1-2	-	TGTGCCAGCAGTCTCGTGGCGACCGGGGACCGCCTCCTGTTAGGCTACACCTTC	CASSLVATGDRLLLGYTF
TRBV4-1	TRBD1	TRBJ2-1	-	TGCGCCAGCAGCCAAGTTCAGGGGGCCGGGAATGAGCAGTTCTTC	CASSQVQGAGNEQFF
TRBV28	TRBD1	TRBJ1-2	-	TGTGCCAGCACCGCAGGGGGCGGCTACACCTTC	CASTAGGGYTF
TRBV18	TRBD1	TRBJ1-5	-	TGTGCCAGCTCACCACTGGGACAGGCGGGCTTCAATCAGCCCCAGCATTTT	CASSPLGQAGFNQPQHF
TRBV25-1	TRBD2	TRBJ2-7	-	TGTGCCAGCAGGGCGGGAGCCTACGAGCAGTACTTC	CASRAGAYEQYF
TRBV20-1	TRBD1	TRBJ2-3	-	TGCAGTACTGGCGAGGGGGCGAGGACAGATACGCAGTATTTT	CSTGEGARTDTQYF
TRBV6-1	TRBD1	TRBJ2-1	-	TGTGCCAGCAGTCCTGCGACAGGGGGAGTACGCAATGAGCAGTTCTTC	CASSPATGGVRNEQFF
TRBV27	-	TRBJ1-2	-	TGTGCCAGCAGTTTAAGCTCCCTCTATGGCTACACCTTC	CASSLSSLYGYTF
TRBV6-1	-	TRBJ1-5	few	TGTGCCAGCGGCCATAGCAATCAGCCCCAGCATTTT	CASGHSNQPQHF
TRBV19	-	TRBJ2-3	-	TGTGCCATCTCAGCCCGGGGGATCTACACAGATACGCAGTATTTT	CAISARGIYTDTQYF